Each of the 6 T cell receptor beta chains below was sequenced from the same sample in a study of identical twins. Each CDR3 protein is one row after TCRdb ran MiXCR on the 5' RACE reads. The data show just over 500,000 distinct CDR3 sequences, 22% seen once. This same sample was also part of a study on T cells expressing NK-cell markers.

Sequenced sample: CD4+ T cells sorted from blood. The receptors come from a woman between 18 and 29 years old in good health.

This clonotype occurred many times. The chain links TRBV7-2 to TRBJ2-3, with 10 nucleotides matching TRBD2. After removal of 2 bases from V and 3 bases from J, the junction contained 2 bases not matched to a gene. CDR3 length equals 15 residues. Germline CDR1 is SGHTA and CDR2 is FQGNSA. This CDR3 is CASSLLAGATDTQYF. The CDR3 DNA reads TGTGCCAGCAGCTTACTAGCGGGAGCGACAGATACGCAGTATTTT.

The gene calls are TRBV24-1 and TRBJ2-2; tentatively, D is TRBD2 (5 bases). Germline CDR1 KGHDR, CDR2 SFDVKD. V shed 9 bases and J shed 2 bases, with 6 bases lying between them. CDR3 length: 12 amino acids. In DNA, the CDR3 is TGTGCCACCCGGGGAAACACCGGGGAGCTGTTTTTT. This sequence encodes CATRGNTGELFF.

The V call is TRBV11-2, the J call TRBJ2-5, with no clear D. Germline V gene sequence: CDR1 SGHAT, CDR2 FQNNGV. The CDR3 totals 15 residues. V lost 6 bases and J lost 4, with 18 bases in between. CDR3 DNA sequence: TGTGCCAGCAGGCGAATGGGTGGGCCGGGAGAGACCCAGTACTTC. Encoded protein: CASRRMGGPGETQYF. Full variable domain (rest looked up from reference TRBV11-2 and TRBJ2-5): EAGVAQSPRYKIIEKRQSVAFWCNPISGHATLYWYQQILGQGPKLLIQFQNNGVVDDSQLPKDRFSAERLKGVDSTLKIQPAKLEDSAVYLCASRRMGGPGETQYFGPGTRLLVL.

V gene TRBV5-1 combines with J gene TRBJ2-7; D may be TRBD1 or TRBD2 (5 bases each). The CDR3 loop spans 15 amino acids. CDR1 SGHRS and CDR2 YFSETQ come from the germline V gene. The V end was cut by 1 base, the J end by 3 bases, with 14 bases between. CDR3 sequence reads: CASSLLSGSIYEQYF. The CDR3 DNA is TGCGCCAGCAGCTTGTTGTCAGGGAGTATCTACGAGCAGTACTTC.

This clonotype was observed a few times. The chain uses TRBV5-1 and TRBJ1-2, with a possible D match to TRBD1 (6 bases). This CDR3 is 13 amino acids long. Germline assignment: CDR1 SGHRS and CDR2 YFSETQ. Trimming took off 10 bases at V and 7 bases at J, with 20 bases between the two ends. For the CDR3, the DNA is TGCGCCGGGGGCCCGGCCGGGGACGGTGGCTACACCTTC. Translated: CAGGPAGDGGYTF.

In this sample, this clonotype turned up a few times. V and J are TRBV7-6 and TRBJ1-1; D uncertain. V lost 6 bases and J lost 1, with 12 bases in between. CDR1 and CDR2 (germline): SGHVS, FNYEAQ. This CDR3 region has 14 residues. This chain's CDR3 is CASREGRSNTEAFF. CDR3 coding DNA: TGTGCCAGCAGAGAAGGCAGGTCGAACACTGAAGCTTTCTTT.